The entry that follows covers one T cell receptor beta chain sequence. Participants spanned ages about 18 to 95 years and resided in 20 to 30 US areas. Cohorts were assigned according to the clinical history that participants reported. The data were obtained in a study of blood T cell repertoires in COVID-19. Study context: Sample material is recorded as cDNA or gDNA derived from T cells, B-cell-depleted T cells, or PBMCs.

V shed 4 bases, J shed 7 bases, and the junction held 2 bases outside the gene matches. The germline CDR1 and CDR2 sequences are LGHNA and YSLEER. This CDR3 spans 14 amino acids. The assay was immunoSEQ multiplex PCR, and TCRdb's table has in-frame clones only and misses some. The table lists 300,000 to 450,000 clones, around 89% of them singletons. The receptor was isolated from a woman aged 18 to 35 who had recovered from COVID-19. Material for sequencing was PBMCs or T cells enriched from blood (not recorded which). The V call is TRBV4-3, the J call TRBJ1-6, with 9 positions matching TRBD1. The CDR3 region has the DNA TGCGCCAGCAGCCCGGGGACAGGGAATTCACCCCTCCACTTT. This encodes CASSPGTGNSPLHF.